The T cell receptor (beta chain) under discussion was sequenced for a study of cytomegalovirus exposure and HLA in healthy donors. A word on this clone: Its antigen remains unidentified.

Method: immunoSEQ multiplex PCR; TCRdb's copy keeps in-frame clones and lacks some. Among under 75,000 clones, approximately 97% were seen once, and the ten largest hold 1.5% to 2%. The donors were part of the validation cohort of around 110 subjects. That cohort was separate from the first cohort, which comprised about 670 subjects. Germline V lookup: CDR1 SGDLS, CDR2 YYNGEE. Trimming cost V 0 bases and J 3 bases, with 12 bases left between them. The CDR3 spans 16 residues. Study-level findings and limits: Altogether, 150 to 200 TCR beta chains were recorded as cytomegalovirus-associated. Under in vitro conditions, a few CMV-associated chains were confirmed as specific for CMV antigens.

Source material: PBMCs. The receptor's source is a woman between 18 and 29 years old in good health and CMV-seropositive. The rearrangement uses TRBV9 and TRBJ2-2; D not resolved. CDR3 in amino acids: CASSVEAGFDTGELFF. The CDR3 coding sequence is TGTGCCAGCAGCGTAGAGGCAGGATTTGACACCGGGGAGCTGTTTTTT.